Detailed here is one TCR beta chain. These data come from a study of shared T cell receptors in the human thymus. Germline CDR1 and CDR2: MGHRA and YSYEKL. Trimming removed 3 bases at V and 7 bases at J, with 18 bases between. The CDR3 is made up of 15 amino acids. The data were produced by immunoSEQ multiplex PCR, yet TCRdb's version contains in-frame clones alone and is incomplete. The table has 540,000 or so clones, around 82% seen once. This sample was shared with a second study, whose subject was human thymus T cells. This second report adds: Thymic repertoires overlap heavily among unrelated individuals, related research has reported.

The sequence derives from a boy under two years old with a congenital heart defect. Specimen: thymocytes. This chain uses TRBV4-1 with TRBJ2-5; TRBD2 might be the D (6 bases). CDR3 amino acids: CASSQVSGLAGTQYF. The CDR3 DNA follows: TGCGCCAGCAGCCAGGTTAGCGGATTGGCGGGGACCCAGTACTTC.